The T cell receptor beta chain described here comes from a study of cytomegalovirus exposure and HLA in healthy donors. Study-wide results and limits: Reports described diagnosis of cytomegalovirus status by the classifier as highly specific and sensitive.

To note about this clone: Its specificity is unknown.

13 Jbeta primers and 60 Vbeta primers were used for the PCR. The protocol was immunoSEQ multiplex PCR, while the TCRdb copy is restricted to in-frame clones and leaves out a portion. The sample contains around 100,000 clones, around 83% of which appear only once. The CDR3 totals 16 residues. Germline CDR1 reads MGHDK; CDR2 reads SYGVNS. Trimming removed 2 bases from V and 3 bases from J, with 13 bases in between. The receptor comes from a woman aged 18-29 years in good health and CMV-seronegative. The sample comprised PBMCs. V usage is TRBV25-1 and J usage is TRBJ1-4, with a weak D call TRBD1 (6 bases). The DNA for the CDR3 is TGTGCCAGCAGTGAACTCGGGGGGCCGCCTAATGAAAAACTGTTTTTT. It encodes CASSELGGPPNEKLFF.